This TCR beta chain is from a study of a mutant IDH1 vaccine in newly diagnosed glioma. For this clone: Its antigen is currently unknown.

Sample time point: week 11, during vaccination. Topical imiquimod was applied with each vaccine dose, which held 300 ug of mutant IDH1 20-mer peptide. TCRdb's table, derived via immunoSEQ multiplex PCR, lists solely in-frame clones and lacks some. The sample shows around 65,000 clones, 80% of them seen only once. Germline CDR1 MGHRA, CDR2 YSYEKL. Trimming removed 1 base from V and 4 bases from J; junction bases left unmatched: 15. The CDR3 is 19 residues long. The material was PBMCs, obtained from a glioma patient whose treatment included an IDH1 peptide vaccine. The receptor was isolated from a man aged 45-65 years with glioma. This chain links TRBV4-1 with TRBJ2-2, with 7 bases identical to TRBD1. DNA for the CDR3: TGCGCCAGCAGCCAAGTGGTTCGGCGAAGGGGGCGCCTCACCGGGGAGCTGTTTTTT. Translating gives CASSQVVRRRGRLTGELFF.